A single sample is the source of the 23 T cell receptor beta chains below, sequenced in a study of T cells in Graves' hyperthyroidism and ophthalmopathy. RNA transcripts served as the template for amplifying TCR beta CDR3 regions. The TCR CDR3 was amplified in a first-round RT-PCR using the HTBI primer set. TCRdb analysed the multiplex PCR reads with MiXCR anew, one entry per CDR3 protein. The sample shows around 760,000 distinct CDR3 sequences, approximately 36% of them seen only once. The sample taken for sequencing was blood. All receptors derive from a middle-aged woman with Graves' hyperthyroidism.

Here the CDR3 DNA reads TGTGCCAGCAGTATGGACAGGGGCTATGGCTACACCTTC. Amino acids: CASSMDRGYGYTF. The gene calls are TRBV28 and TRBJ1-2; TRBD1 matches at 9 bases. Germline trimming cut 5 bases from V and 4 bases from J; bases unmatched to any gene: 2. Germline CDR1 reads MDHEN; CDR2 reads SYDVKM. The CDR3 runs 13 residues.

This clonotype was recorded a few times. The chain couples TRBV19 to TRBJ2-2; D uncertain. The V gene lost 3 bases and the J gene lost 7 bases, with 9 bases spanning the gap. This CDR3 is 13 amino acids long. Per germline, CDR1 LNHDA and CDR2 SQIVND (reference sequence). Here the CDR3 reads CASSIQGIGELFF. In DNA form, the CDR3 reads TGTGCCAGTAGTATTCAAGGGATCGGGGAGCTGTTTTTT.

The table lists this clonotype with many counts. In DNA form, the CDR3 reads TGTGCCAGTAGCCATGACGGGGGGCGCGACTATGGCTACACCTTC. As protein: CASSHDGGRDYGYTF. The gene calls are TRBV19 and TRBJ1-2; TRBD1 might be the D (6 bases). The CDR3 sequence is 15 residues long. V lost 6 bases and J 3 bases, leaving 17 bases between the germline ends. CDR1 is LNHDA, CDR2 SQIVND, per germline (reference sequence).

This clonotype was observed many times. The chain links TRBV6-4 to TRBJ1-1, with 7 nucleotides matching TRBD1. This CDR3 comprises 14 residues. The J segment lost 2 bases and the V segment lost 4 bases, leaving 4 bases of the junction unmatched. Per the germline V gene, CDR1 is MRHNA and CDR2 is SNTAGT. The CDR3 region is CASSARDRNTEAFF. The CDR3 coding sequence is TGTGCCAGCAGTGCCCGGGACAGAAACACTGAAGCTTTCTTT.

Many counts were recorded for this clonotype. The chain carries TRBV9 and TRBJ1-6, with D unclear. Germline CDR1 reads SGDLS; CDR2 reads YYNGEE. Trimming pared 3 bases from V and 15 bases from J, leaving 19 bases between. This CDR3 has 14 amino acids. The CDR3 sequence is CASSATGQAVILHF. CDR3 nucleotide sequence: TGTGCCAGCAGCGCCACCGGGCAGGCCGTGATCCTCCACTTT.

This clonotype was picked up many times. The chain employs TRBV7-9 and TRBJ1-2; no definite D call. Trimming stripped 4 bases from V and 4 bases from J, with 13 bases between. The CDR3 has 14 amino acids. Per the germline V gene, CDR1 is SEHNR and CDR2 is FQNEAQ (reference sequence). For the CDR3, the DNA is TGTGCCAGCAGCTCAAGTGCCGAAGGCTATGGCTACACCTTC. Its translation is CASSSSAEGYGYTF.

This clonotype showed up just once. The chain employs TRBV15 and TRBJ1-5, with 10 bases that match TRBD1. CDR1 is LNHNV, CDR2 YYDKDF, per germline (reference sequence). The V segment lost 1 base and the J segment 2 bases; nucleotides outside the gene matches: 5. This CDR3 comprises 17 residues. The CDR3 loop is CATSRGGTGAGNQPQHF. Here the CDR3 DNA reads TGTGCCACCAGCAGAGGGGGGACAGGGGCAGGCAATCAGCCCCAGCATTTT.

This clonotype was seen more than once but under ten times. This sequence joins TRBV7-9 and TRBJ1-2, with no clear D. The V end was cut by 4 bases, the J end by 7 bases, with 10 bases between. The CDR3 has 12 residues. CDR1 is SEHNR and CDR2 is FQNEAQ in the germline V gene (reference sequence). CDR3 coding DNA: TGTGCCAGCAGCTCCTTAGATCCTGGCTACACCTTC. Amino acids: CASSSLDPGYTF.

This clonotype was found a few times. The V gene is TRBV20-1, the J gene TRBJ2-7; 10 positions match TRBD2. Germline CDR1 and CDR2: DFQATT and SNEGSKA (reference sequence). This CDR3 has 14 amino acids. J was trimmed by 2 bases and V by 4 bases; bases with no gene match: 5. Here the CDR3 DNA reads TGCAGTGCTAAGAAGCGGGAGGGCACCTACGAGCAGTACTTC. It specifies CSAKKREGTYEQYF.

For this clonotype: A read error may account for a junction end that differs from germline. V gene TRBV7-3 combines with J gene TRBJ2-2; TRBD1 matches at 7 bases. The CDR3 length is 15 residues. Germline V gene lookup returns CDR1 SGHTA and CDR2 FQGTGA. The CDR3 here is CASPHRDRNTGEPFF. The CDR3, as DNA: TGTGCCAGCCCCCACCGGGACAGAAACACCGGGGAGCCGTTTTTT.

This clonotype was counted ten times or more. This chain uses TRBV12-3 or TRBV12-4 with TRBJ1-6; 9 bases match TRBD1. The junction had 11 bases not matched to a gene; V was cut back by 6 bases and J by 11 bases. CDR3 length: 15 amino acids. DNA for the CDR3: TGTGCCAGCAGCCCTGGGACAGGGTTGGAGGCACCCCTCCACTTT. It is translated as CASSPGTGLEAPLHF.

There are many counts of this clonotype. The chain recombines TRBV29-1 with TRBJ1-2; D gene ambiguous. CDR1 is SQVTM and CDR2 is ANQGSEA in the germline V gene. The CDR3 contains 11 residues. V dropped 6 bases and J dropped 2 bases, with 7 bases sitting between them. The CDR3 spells CSVEENYGYTF. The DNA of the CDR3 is TGCAGCGTCGAGGAAAACTATGGCTACACCTTC.

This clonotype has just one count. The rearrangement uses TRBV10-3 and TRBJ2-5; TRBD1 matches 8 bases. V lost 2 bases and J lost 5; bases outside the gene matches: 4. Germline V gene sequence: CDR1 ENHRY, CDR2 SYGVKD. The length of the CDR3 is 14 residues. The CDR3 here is CAISEGQGSETQYF. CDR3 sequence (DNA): TGTGCCATCAGTGAGGGACAGGGAAGCGAGACCCAGTACTTC.

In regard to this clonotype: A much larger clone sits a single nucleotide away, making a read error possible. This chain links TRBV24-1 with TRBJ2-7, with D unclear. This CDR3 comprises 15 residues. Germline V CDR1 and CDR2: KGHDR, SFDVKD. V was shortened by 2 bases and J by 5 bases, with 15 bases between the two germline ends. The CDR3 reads CATSDSKGSPDEQYF. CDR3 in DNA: TGTGCCACCAGTGATTCAAAGGGAAGTCCGGACGAGCAGTACTTC.

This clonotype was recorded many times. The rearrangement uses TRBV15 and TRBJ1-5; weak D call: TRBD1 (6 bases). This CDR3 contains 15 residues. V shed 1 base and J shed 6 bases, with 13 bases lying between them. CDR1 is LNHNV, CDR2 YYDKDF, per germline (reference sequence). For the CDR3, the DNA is TGTGCCACCAGCAGAGCATCAGGGGCTGGTCAGCCCCAGCATTTT. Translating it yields CATSRASGAGQPQHF.

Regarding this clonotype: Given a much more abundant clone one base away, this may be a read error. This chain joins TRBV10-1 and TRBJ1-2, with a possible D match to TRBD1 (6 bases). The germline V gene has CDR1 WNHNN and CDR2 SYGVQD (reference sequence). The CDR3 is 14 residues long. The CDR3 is CASSESTGASGHTF. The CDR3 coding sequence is TGCGCCAGCAGTGAGTCGACGGGGGCGAGTGGCCACACCTTC.

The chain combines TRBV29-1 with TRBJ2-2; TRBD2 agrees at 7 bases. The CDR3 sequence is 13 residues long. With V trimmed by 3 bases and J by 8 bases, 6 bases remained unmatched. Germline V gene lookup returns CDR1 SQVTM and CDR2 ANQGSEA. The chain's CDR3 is CSVDDGGKGELFF. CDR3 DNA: TGCAGCGTTGACGACGGGGGGAAAGGGGAGCTGTTTTTT.

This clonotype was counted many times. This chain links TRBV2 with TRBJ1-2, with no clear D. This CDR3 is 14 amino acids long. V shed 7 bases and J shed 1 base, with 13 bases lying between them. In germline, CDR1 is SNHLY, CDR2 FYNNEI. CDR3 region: CASTPGVNNYGYTF. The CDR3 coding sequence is TGTGCCAGCACTCCAGGCGTCAATAACTATGGCTACACCTTC.

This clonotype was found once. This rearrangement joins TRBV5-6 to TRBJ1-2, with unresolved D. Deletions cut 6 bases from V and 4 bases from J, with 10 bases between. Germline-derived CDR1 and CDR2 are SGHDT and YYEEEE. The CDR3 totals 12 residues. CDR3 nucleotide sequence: TGTGCCAGCAACCCCCTAGGCTATGGCTACACCTTC. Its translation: CASNPLGYGYTF. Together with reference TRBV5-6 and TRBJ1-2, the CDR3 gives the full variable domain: DAGVTQSPTHLIKTRGQQVTLRCSPKSGHDTVSWYQQALGQGPQFIFQYYEEEERQRGNFPDRFSGHQFPNYSSELNVNALLLGDSALYLCASNPLGYGYTFGSGTRLTVV.

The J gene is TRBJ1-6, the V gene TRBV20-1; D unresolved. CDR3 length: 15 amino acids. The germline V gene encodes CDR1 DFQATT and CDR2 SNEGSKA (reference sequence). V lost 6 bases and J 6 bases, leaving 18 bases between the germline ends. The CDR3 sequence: CSARGSAGTNSPLHF. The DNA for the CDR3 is TGCAGTGCCCGTGGTTCCGCCGGAACTAATTCACCCCTCCACTTT.

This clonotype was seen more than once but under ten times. As DNA, the CDR3 is TGTGCCAGCAGTCCGTTCGGGGCGGGAGGGCCCCTCGAGACCCAGTACTTC. Translation: CASSPFGAGGPLETQYF. The J gene is TRBJ2-5, the V gene TRBV27; 9 bases fit TRBD2. Germline V lookup: CDR1 MNHEY, CDR2 SMNVEV (reference sequence). The J segment lost 5 bases and the V segment lost 5 bases, leaving 15 bases of the junction unmatched. The length of the CDR3 is 17 residues.

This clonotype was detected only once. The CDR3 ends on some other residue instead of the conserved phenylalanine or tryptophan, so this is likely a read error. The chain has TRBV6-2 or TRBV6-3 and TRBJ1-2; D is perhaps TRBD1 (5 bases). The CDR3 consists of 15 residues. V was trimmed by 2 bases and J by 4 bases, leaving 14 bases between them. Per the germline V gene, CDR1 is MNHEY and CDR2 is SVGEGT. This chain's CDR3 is CASSYTVDRIYGYTS. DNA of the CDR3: TGTGCCAGCAGTTACACTGTAGACAGAATCTATGGCTACACCTCC.

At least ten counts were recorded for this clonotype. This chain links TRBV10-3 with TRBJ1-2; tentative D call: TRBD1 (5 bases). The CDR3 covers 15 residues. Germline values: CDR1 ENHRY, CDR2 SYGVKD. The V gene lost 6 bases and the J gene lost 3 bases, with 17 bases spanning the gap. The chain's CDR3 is CAISVDTGVYYGYTF. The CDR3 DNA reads TGTGCCATCAGCGTTGATACAGGAGTTTACTATGGCTACACCTTC.